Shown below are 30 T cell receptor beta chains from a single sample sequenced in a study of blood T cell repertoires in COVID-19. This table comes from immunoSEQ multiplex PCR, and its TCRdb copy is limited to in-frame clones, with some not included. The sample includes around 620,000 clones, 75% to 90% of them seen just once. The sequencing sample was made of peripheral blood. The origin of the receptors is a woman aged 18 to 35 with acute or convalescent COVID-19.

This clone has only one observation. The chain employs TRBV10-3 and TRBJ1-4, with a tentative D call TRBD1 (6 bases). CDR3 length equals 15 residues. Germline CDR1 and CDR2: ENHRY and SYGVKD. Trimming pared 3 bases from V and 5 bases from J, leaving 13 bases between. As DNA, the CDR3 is TGTGCCATCAGTGAAAGACAGGCTTTAAATGAAAAACTGTTTTTT. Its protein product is CAISERQALNEKLFF.

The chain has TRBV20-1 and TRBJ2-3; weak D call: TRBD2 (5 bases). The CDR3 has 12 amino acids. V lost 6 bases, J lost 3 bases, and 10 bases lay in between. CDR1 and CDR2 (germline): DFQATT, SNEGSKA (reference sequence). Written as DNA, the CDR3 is TGCAGTGCGAGTGGCGGGACAGATACGCAGTATTTT. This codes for CSASGGTDTQYF.

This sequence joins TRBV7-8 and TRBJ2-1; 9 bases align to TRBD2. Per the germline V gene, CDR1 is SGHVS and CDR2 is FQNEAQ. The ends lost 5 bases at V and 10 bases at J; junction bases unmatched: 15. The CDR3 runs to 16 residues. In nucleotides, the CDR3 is TGTGCCAGCAGCCTATTTAGCGGGGGCCCCGGGGGGGAGCAGTTCTTC. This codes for CASSLFSGGPGGEQFF.

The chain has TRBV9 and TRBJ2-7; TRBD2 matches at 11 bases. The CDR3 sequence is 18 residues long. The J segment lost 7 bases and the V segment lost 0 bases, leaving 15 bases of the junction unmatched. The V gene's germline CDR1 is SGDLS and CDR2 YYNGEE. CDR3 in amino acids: CASSVGASGGPTMSEQYF. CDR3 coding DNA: TGTGCCAGCAGCGTAGGGGCTAGCGGGGGGCCTACGATGTCTGAGCAGTACTTC.

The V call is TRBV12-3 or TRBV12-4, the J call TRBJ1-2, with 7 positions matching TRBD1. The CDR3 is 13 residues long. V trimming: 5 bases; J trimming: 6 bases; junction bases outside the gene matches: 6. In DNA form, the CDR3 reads TGTGCCAGCAGTATGACAGGGAGAAATGGCTACACCTTC. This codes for CASSMTGRNGYTF.

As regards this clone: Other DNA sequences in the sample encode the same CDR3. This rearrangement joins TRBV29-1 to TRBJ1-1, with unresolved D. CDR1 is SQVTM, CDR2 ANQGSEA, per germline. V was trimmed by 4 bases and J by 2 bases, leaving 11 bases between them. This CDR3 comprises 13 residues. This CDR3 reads CSVVRGGNTEAFF. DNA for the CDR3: TGCAGCGTTGTCCGGGGAGGCAACACTGAAGCTTTCTTT.

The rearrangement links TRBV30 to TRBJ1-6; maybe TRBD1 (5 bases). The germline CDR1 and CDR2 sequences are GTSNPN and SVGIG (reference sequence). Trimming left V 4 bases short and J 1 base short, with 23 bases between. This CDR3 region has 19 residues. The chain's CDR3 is CAWNTRRSAGLSYNSPLHF. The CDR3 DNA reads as TGTGCCTGGAACACCCGTAGGAGCGCGGGGCTTTCCTATAATTCACCCCTCCACTTT.

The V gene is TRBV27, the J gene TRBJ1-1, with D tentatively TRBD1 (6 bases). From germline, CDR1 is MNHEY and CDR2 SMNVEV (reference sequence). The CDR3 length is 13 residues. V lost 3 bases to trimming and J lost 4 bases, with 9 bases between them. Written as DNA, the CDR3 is TGTGCCAGCAGTTTTTCCAGGGGCACTGAAGCTTTCTTT. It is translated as CASSFSRGTEAFF.

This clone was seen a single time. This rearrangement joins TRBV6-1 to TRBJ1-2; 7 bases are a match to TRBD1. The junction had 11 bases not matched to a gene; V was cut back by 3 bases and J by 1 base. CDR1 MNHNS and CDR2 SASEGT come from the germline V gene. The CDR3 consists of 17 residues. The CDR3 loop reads CASSDTPLTGYNYGYTF. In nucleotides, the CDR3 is TGTGCCAGCAGTGATACTCCCCTGACAGGGTATAACTATGGCTACACCTTC.

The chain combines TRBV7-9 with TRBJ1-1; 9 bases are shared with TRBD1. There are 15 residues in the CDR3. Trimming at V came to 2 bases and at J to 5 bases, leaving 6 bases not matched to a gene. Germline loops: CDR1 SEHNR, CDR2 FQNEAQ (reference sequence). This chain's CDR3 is CASSLPGQGETEAFF. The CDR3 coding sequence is TGTGCCAGCAGCTTACCGGGACAGGGTGAAACTGAAGCTTTCTTT.

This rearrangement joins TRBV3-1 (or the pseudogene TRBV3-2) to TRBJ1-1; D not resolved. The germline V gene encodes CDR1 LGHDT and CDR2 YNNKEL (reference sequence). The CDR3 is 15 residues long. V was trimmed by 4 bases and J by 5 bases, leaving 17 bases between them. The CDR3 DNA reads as TGTGCCAGCAGCCCACCGGGGAGGTTCAGGACTGAAGCTTTCTTT. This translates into CASSPPGRFRTEAFF.

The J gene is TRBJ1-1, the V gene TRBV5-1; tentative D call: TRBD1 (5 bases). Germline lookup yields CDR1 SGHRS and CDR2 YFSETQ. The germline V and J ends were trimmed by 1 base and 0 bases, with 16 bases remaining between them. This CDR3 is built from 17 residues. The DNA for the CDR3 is TGCGCCAGCAGCTTGCACAGGTTCCCCCCCATGAACACTGAAGCTTTCTTT. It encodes CASSLHRFPPMNTEAFF.

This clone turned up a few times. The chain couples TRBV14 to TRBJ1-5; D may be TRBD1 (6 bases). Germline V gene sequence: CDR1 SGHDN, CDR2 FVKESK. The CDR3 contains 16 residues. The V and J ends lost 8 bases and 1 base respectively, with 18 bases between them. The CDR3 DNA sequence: TGTGCCAGCCCTCTTCACAGGGATAGGAGCAATCAGCCCCAGCATTTT. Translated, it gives CASPLHRDRSNQPQHF.

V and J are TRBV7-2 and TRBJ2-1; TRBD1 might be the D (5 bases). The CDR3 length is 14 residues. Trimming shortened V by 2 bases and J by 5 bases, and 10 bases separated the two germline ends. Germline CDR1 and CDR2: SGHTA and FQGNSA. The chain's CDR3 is CASSLLGAHNEQFF. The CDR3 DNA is TGTGCCAGCAGCTTATTAGGGGCTCACAATGAGCAGTTCTTC.

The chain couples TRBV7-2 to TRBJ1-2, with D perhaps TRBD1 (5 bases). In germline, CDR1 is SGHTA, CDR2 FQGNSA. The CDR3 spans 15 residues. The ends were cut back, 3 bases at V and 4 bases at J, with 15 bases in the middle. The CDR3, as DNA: TGTGCCAGCAGCTTCCCTGGGCAGGGTAGCTATGGCTACACCTTC. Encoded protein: CASSFPGQGSYGYTF.

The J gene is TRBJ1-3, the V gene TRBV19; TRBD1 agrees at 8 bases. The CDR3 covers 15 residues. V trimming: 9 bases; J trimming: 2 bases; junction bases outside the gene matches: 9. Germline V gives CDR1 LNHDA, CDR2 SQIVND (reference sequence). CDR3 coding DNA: TGTGCCAGCCGCGGACAGGGCGTTCCTGGAAACACCATATATTTT. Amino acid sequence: CASRGQGVPGNTIYF.

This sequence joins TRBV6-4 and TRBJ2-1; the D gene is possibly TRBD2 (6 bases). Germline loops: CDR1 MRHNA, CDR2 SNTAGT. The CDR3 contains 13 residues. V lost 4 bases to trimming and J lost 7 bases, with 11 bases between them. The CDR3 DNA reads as TGTGCCAGCAGTGTTACTAGCACTAATGAGCAGTTCTTC. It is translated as CASSVTSTNEQFF.

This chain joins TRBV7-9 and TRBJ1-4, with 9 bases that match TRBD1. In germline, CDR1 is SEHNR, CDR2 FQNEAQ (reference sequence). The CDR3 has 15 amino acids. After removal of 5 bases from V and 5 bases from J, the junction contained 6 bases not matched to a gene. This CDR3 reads CASSPAGTGNEKLFF. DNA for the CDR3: TGTGCCAGCAGCCCAGCCGGGACAGGGAATGAAAAACTGTTTTTT.

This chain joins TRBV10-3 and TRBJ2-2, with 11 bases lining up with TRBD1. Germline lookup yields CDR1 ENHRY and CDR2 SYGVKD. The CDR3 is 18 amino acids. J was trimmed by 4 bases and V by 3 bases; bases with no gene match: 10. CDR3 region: CAISEEGQGAAGTGELFF. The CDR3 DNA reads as TGTGCCATCAGTGAAGAAGGACAGGGGGCGGCCGGCACCGGGGAGCTGTTTTTT.

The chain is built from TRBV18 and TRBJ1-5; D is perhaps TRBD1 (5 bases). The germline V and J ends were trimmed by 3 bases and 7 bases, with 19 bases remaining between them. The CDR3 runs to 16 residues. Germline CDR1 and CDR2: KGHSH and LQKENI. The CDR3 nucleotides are TGTGCCAGCTCACCCGACCCCCAGGGTGCCAGGCAGCCCCAGCATTTT. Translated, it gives CASSPDPQGARQPQHF.

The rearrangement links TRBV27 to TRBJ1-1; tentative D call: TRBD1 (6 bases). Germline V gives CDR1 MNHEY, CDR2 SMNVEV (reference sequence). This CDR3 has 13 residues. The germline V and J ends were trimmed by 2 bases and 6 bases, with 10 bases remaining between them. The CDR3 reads CASSLGQGPEAFF. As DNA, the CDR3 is TGTGCCAGCAGTTTAGGCCAGGGGCCTGAAGCTTTCTTT.

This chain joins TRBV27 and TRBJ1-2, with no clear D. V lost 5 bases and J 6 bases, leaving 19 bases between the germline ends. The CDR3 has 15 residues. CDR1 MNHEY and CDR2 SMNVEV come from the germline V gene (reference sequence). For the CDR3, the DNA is TGTGCCAGCAGTCCTAATCCCCCCGACTGGAATGGCTACACCTTC. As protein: CASSPNPPDWNGYTF.

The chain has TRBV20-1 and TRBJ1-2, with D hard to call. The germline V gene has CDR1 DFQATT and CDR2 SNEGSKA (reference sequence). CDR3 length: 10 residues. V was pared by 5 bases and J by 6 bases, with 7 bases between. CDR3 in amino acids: CSAALDGYTF. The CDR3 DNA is TGCAGTGCTGCCCTAGATGGCTACACCTTC.

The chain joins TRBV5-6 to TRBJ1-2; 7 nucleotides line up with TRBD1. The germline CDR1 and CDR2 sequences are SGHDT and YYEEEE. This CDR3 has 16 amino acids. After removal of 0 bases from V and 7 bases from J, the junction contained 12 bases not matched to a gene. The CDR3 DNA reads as TGTGCCAGCAGCTTGGCGTCAGGGGGGCCCAGGCGTGGCTACACCTTC. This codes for CASSLASGGPRRGYTF.

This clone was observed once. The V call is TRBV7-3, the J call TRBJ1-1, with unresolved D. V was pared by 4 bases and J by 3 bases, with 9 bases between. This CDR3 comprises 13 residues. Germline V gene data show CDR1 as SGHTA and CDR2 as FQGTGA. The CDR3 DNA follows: TGTGCCAGCAGCTCCCGGAGGGACACTGAAGCTTTCTTT. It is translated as CASSSRRDTEAFF. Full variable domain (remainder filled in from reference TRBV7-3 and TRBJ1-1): GAGVSQTPSNKVTEKGKYVELRCDPISGHTALYWYRQSLGQGPEFLIYFQGTGAADDSGLPNDRFFAVRPEGSVSTLKIQRTERGDSAVYLCASSSRRDTEAFFGQGTRLTVV.

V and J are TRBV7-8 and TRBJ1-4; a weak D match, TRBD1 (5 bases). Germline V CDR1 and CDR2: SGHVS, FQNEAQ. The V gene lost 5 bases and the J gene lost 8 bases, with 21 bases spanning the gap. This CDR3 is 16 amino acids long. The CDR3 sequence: CASSPTSWQGTEKLFF. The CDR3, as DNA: TGTGCCAGCAGCCCTACGAGTTGGCAGGGTACGGAAAAACTGTTTTTT.

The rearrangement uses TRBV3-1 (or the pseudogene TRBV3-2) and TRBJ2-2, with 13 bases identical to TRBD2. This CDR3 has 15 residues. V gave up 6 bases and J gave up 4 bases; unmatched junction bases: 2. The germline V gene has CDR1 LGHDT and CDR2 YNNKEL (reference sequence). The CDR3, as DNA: TGTGCCAGCAGTTGGACTAGCGGGGGCACCGGGGAGCTGTTTTTT. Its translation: CASSWTSGGTGELFF.

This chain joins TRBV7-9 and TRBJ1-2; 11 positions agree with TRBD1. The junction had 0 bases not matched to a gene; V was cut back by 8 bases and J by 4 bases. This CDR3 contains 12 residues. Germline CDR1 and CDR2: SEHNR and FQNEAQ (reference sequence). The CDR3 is CASGTGGYGYTF. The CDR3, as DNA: TGTGCCAGCGGGACAGGGGGCTATGGCTACACCTTC.

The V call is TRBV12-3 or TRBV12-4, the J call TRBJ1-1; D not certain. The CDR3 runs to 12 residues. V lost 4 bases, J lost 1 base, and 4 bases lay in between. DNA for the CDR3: TGTGCCAGCAGTTGGGCGAACACTGAAGCTTTCTTT. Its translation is CASSWANTEAFF.

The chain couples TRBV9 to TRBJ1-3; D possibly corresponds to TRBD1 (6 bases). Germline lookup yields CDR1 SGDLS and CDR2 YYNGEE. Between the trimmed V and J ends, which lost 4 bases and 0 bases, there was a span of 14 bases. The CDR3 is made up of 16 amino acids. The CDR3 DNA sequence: TGTGCCAGCAGCATCAATGACAGGAACTCTGGAAACACCATATATTTT. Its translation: CASSINDRNSGNTIYF.